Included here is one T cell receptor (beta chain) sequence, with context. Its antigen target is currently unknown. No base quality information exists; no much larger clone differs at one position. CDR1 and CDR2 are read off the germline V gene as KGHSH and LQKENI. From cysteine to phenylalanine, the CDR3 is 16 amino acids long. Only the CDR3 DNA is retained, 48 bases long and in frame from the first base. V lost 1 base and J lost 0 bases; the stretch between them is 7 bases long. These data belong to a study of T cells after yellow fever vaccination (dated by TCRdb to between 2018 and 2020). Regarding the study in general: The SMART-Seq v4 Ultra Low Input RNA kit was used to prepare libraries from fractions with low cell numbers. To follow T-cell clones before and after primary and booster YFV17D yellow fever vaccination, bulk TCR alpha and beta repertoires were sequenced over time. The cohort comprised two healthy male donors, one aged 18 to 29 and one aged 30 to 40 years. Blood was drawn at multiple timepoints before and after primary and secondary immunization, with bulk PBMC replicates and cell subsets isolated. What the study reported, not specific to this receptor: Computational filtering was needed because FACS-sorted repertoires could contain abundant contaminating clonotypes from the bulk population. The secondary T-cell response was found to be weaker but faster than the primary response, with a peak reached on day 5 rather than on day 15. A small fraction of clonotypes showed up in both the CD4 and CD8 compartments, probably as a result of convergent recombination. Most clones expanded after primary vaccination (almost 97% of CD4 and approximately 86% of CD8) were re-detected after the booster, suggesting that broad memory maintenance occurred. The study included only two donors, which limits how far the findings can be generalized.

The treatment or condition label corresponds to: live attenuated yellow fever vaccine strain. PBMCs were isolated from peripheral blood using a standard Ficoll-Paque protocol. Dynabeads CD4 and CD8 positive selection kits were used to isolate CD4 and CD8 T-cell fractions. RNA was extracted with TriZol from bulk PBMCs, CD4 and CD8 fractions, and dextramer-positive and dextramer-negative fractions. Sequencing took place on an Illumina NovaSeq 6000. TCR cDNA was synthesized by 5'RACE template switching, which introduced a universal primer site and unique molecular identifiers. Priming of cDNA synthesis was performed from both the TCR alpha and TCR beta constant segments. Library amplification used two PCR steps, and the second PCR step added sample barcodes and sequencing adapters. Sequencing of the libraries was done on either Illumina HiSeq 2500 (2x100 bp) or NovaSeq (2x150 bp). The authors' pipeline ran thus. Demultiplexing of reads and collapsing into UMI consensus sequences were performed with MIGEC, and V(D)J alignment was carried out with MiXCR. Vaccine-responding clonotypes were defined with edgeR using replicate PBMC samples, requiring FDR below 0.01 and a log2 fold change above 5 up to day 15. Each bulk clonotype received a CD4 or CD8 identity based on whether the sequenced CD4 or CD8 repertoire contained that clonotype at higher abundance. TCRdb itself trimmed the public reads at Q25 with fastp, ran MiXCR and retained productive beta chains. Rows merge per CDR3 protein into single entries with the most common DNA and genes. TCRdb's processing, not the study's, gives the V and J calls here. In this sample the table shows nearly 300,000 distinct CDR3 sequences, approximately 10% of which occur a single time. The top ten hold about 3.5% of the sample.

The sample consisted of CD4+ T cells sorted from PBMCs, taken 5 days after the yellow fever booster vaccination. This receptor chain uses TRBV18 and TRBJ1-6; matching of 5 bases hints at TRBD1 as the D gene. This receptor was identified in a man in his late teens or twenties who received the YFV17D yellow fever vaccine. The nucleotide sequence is TGTGCCAGCTCACCACTAAGGGGCTCCTATAATTCACCCCTCCACTTT. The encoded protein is CASSPLRGSYNSPLHF. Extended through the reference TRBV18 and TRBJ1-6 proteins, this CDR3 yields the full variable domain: NAGVMQNPRHLVRRRGQEARLRCSPMKGHSHVYWYRQLPEEGLKFMVYLQKENIIDESGMPKERFSAEFPKEGPSILRIQQVVRGDSAAYFCASSPLRGSYNSPLHFGNGTRLTVT.